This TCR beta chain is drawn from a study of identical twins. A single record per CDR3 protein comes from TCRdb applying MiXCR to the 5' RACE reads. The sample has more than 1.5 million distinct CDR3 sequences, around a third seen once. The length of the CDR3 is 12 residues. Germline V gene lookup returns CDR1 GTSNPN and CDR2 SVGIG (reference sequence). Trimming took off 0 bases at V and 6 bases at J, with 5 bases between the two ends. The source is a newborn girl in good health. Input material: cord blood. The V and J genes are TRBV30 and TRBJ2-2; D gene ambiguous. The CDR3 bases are TGTGCCTGGAGTGTTGGTGCCGGGGAGCTGTTTTTT. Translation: CAWSVGAGELFF.